The following is a T cell receptor beta chain sequence with its context. Trimming removed 5 bases from V and 3 bases from J, with 13 bases in between. The CDR3 loop spans 14 amino acids. Germline-derived CDR1 and CDR2 are MNHEY and SVGAGI. In the original workflow: It was from reference gene primer amplification that nucleated cell counts were estimated. Assay: immunoSEQ multiplex PCR; the TCRdb copy retains only in-frame clones and omits some. V and J calls plus clone size are reproduced from that table; the DNA served to infer D and trimming. The data show about 160,000 clones, over 70% seen once. The sample comes from a study of blood T cell repertoires in COVID-19. Study summary: Whether acute or convalescent, the COVID-19 samples came from the United States, Italy and Spain.

Input material: PBMCs or T cells enriched from blood (not recorded which). The rearrangement joins TRBV6-5 to TRBJ1-2; perhaps TRBD1 as D (6 bases). The origin of this receptor is a woman aged 55-70 years who had recovered from COVID-19. The CDR3 protein is CASSRYREDYGYTF. The CDR3 nucleotides are TGTGCCAGCAGTCGTTACAGGGAAGACTATGGCTACACCTTC.